One and the same sample provided the 8 T cell receptor beta chains below, sequenced in a study of T cells in Graves' hyperthyroidism and ophthalmopathy. TCR beta CDR3 sequences were amplified from RNA transcripts. HTBI primers were used for first-round RT-PCR of the TCR CDR3. MiXCR, applied by TCRdb to the multiplex PCR reads, yields one record per CDR3 protein. The data hold nearly 600,000 distinct CDR3 sequences, with 11% to 15% observed a single time. The source material was blood. The receptor set was obtained from a young woman with Graves' ophthalmopathy.

This clonotype has ten or more counts. The J gene is TRBJ1-5, the V gene TRBV27; D call uncertain. This CDR3 has 17 amino acids. Germline V gene lookup returns CDR1 MNHEY and CDR2 SMNVEV (reference sequence). Trimming removed 4 bases from V and 5 bases from J, with 21 bases in between. The DNA for the CDR3 is TGTGCCAGCAGTTCCCTCTTAGTTGTGGGTCCCGATCAGCCCCAGCATTTT. Its protein is CASSSLLVVGPDQPQHF.

This clonotype was counted at least ten times. The chain uses TRBV28 and TRBJ2-7; D perhaps matches TRBD1 (6 bases). Germline CDR1 and CDR2: MDHEN and SYDVKM. The CDR3 spans 15 residues. V was clipped by 6 bases and J by 4 bases, with 19 bases between them. The CDR3 coding sequence is TGTGCCAGCAGCGACACCGACAGGCTCCAGTACGAGCAGTACTTC. Its protein product is CASSDTDRLQYEQYF. The entire variable domain, with the rest obtained from reference TRBV28 and TRBJ2-7, is as follows: DVKVTQSSRYLVKRTGEKVFLECVQDMDHENMFWYRQDPGLGLRLIYFSYDVKMKEKGDIPEGYSVSREKKERFSLILESASTNQTSMYLCASSDTDRLQYEQYFGPGTRLTVT.

This clonotype was observed many times. The J gene is TRBJ2-7, the V gene TRBV7-6; 9 nucleotides agree with TRBD1. CDR1 and CDR2 from the germline V gene are SGHVS and FNYEAQ. The V segment lost 3 bases and the J segment 6 bases; nucleotides outside the gene matches: 6. The CDR3 contains 14 residues. Written as DNA, the CDR3 is TGTGCCAGCAGCTTTGGACAGGGGTTGGGCGAGCAGTACTTC. This translates into CASSFGQGLGEQYF.

This clonotype was found a few times. The CDR3: CASSQAFGGSSNTQYF. The CDR3 nucleotides are TGTGCCAGCAGCCAAGCCTTCGGCGGGAGTTCTAATACGCAGTATTTT. This chain joins TRBV14 and TRBJ2-3, with TRBD2 identical over 7 bases. V gave up 1 base and J gave up 7 bases; unmatched junction bases: 11. The V gene's germline CDR1 is SGHDN and CDR2 FVKESK. The CDR3 covers 16 residues.

This clonotype was seen many times. This sequence joins TRBV7-9 and TRBJ2-3; D unclear. Trimming took 5 bases from V and 11 from J, leaving 17 bases between them. The CDR3 consists of 13 residues. In germline, CDR1 is SEHNR, CDR2 FQNEAQ (reference sequence). CDR3 sequence (DNA): TGTGCCAGCAGCCAAGCAAGGGCCGTGGGGCAGTATTTT. This gives the protein CASSQARAVGQYF.

This clonotype was seen ten or more times. The chain joins TRBV6-2 or TRBV6-3 to TRBJ2-7; no clear D. The CDR3 is 14 amino acids. Trimming stripped 2 bases from V and 2 bases from J, with 10 bases between. Germline V CDR1 and CDR2: MNHEY, SVGEGT. CDR3 loop: CASSYIGEAYEQYF. CDR3 nucleotides: TGTGCCAGCAGTTACATAGGAGAGGCCTACGAGCAGTACTTC.

This clonotype was found many times. V usage is TRBV2 and J usage is TRBJ2-5; perhaps D is TRBD1 or TRBD2 (5 bases each). The germline CDR1 and CDR2 sequences are SNHLY and FYNNEI. The CDR3 sequence is 13 residues long. Trimming cost V 6 bases and J 3 bases, with 11 bases left between them. CDR3 sequence: CASRGRGEETQYF. As DNA, the CDR3 is TGTGCCAGCAGGGGGAGAGGGGAAGAGACCCAGTACTTC.

This clonotype has at least ten counts. The chain has TRBV27 and TRBJ1-3, with D unclear. This CDR3 has 14 residues. Germline V gene data show CDR1 as MNHEY and CDR2 as SMNVEV (reference sequence). With 4 bases removed from V and 0 bases from J, the gap between germline ends came to 7 bases. The CDR3 bases are TGTGCCAGCAGTTGGAGAGCCTCTGGAAACACCATATATTTT. As protein: CASSWRASGNTIYF.